The present TCR beta chain was sequenced within a study of CD8 T cells in ankylosing spondylitis. General observations from the study: CD8+ cells made up the disease-linked clones, which were relatively rare in peripheral blood. The study looked at matched synovial fluid samples from ankylosing spondylitis patients. Disease-linked clones were reported to be significantly enriched there. For ankylosing spondylitis blood, a TCR beta motif of seven to nine highly homologous variants appeared characteristic.

Quantitative molecular-barcoded 5'-RACE generated the TCR beta libraries. TCRdb itself ran the 5' RACE reads through MiXCR, one entry per CDR3 protein. The sample includes 750,000 to 850,000 distinct CDR3 sequences, roughly 10% of them seen just once. V lost 4 bases, J lost 9 bases, and 20 bases lay in between. In germline, CDR1 is SGHRS, CDR2 YFSETQ. The CDR3 totals 15 residues. This clonotype has just a few counts. The target antigen is unknown. This sequence joins TRBV5-1 and TRBJ2-1; no clear D. The receptor was isolated from a male donor with ankylosing spondylitis. The sample comprised blood, either unsorted or a sorted T cell fraction (not recorded which). The CDR3 DNA is TGCGCCAGCAGCCCTATGGGGTCCCTTCCTGGTGAGCAGTTCTTC. Protein sequence: CASSPMGSLPGEQFF.